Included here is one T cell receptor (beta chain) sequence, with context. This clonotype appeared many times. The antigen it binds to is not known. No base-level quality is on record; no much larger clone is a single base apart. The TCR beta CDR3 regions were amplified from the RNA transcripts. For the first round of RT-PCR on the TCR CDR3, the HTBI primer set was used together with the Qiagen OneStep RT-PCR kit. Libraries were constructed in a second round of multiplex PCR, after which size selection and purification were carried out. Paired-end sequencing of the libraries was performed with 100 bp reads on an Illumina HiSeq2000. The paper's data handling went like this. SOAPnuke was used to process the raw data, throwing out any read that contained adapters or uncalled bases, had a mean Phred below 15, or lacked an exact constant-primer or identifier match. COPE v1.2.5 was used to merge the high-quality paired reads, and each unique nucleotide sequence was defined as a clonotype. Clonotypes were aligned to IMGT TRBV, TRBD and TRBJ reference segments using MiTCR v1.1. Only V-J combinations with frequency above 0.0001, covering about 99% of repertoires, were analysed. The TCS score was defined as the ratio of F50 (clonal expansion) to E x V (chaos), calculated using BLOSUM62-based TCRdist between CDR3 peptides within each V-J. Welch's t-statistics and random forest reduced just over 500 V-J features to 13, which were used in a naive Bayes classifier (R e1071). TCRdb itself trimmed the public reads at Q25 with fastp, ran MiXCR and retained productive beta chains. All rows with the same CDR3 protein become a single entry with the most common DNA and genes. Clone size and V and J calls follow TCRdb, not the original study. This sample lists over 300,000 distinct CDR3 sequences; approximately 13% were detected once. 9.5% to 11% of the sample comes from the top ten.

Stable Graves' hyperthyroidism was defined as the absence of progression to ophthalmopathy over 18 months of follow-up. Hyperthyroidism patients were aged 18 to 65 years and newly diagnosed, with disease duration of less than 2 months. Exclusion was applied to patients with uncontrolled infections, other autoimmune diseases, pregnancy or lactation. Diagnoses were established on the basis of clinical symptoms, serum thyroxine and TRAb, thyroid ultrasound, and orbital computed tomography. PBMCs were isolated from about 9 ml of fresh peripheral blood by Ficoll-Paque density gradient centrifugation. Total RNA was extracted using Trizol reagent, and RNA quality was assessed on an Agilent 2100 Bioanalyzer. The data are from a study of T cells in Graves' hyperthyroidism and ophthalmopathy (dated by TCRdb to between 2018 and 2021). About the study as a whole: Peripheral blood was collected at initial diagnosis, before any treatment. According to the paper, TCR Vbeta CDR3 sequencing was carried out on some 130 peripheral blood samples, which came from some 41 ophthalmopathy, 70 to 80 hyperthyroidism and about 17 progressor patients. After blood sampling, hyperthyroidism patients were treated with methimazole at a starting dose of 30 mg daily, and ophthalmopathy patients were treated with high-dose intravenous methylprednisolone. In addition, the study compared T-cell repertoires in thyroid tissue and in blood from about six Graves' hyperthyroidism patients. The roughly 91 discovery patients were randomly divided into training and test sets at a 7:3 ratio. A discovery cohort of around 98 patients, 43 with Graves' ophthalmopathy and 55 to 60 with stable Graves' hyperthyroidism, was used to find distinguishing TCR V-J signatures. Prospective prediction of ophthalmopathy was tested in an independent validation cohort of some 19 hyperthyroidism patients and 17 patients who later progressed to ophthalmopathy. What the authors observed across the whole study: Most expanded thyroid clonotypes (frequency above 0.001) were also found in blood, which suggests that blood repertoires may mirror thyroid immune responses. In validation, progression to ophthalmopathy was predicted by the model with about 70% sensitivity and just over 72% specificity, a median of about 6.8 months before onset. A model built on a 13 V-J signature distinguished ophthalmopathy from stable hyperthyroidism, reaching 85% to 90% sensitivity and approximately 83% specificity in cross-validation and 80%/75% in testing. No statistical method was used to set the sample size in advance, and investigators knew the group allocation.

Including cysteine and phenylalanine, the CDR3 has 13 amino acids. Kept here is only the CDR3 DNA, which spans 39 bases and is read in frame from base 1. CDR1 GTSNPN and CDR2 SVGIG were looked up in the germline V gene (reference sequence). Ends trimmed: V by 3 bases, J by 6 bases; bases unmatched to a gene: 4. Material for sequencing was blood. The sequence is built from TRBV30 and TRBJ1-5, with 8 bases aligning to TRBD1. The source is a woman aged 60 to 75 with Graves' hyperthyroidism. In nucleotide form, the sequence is TGTGCCTGGAGGGACAGGGAGGGTCAGCCCCAGCATTTT. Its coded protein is CAWRDREGQPQHF.